This T cell receptor beta chain appears in the sequencing data of a study of T cells after yellow fever vaccination. The J segment lost 8 bases and the V segment lost 1 base, leaving 7 bases of the junction unmatched. CDR3 length: 15 amino acids. Looked up from germline, CDR1 is LGHNA and CDR2 is YNFKEQ. This clonotype has just a few counts. TCRdb reprocessed the 5' RACE reads via MiXCR and lists one record per CDR3 protein. The sample carries 620,000 or so distinct CDR3 sequences, over 9% recorded once. The TCR sequence derives from a man aged 25-45 years who received the YFV17D yellow fever vaccine. This rearrangement joins TRBV4-2 to TRBJ1-4; 7 nucleotides align to TRBD1. The input for sequencing was PBMCs, taken on the day of the yellow fever booster vaccination. The CDR3 loop reads CASSQAGTADEKLFF. CDR3 coding DNA: TGTGCCAGCAGCCAAGCCGGGACAGCGGACGAAAAACTGTTTTTT.